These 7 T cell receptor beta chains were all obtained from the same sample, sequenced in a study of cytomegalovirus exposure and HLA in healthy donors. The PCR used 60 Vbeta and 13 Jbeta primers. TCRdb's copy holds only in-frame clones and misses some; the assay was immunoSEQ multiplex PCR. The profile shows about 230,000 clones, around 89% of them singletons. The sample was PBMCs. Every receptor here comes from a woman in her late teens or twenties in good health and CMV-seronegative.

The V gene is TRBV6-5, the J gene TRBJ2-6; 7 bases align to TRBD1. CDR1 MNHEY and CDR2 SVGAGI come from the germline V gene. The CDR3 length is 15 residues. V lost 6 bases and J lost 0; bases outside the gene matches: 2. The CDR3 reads CASSHRGSGANVLTF. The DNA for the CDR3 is TGTGCCAGCAGCCACAGGGGCTCTGGGGCCAACGTCCTGACTTTC.

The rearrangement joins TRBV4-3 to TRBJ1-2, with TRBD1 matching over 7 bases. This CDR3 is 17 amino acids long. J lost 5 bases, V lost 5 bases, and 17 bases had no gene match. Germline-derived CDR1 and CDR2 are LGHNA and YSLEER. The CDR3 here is CASSAQRQGLMGYGYTF. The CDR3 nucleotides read TGCGCCAGCAGCGCACAACGACAGGGTTTGATGGGGTATGGCTACACCTTC.

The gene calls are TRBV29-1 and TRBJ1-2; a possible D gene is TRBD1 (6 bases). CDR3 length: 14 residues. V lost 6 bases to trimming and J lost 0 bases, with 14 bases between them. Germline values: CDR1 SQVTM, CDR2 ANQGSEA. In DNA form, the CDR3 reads TGCAGCGTCATTACAGGGCCTTCTAACTATGGCTACACCTTC. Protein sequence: CSVITGPSNYGYTF. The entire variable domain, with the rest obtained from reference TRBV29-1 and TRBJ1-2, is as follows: SAVISQKPSRDICQRGTSLTIQCQVDSQVTMMFWYRQQPGQSLTLIATANQGSEATYESGFVIDKFPISRPNLTFSTLTVSNMSPEDSSIYLCSVITGPSNYGYTFGSGTRLTVV.

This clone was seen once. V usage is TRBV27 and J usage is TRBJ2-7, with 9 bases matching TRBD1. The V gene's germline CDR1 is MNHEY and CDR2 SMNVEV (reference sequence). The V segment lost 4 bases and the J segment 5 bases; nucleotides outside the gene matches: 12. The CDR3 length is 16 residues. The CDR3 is CASSWRTGTGIHEQYF. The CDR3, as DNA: TGTGCCAGCAGTTGGCGAACCGGGACAGGGATCCACGAGCAGTACTTC.

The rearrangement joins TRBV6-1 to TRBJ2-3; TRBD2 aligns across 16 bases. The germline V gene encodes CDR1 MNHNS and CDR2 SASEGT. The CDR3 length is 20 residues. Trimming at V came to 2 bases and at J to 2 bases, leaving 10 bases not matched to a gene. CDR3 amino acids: CASSEPKGLAGGRLTDTQYF. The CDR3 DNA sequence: TGTGCCAGCAGTGAACCAAAGGGACTAGCGGGAGGGCGCCTCACAGATACGCAGTATTTT.

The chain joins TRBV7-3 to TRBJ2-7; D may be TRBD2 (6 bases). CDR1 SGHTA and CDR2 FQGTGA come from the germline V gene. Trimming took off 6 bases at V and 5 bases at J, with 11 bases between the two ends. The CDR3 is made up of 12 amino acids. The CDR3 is CASSFTGDEQYF. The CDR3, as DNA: TGTGCCAGCAGTTTTACGGGGGACGAGCAGTACTTC.

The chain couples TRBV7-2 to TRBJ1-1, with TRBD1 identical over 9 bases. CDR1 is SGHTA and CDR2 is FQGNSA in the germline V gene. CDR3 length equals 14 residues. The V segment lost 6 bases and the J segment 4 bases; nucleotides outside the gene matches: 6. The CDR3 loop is CASRGNRGRTEAFF. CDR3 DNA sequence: TGTGCCAGCAGAGGAAACAGGGGGCGCACTGAAGCTTTCTTT.